These 14 T cell receptor beta chains were sequenced from one sample in a study of shared clonotypes between healthy human individuals. TCRdb's copy holds only in-frame clones and misses some; the assay was immunoSEQ multiplex PCR. The repertoire includes fewer than 1.6 million clones, around 98.5% of them detected once, and under 0.45% sits in the top ten. Sequenced input: naive CD4+ T cells sorted from blood. Subset noted: CD45RA+ positively selected. All receptors derive from a man between 25 and 39 years old in good health.

Of note for this clone: This CDR3 is also generated by other DNA sequences in the sample. J is TRBJ2-5 and V is TRBV4-1; TRBD2 is a possible D gene (5 bases). The CDR3 length is 14 residues. CDR1 is MGHRA and CDR2 is YSYEKL in the germline V gene. The V end was cut by 1 base, the J end by 2 bases, with 8 bases between. For the CDR3, the DNA is TGCGCCAGCAGCCAAGGAGGGAATCAAGAGACCCAGTACTTC. Amino acids: CASSQGGNQETQYF.

The CDR3, as DNA: TGTGCCAGCAGCGGAGGATTTATCGTCGGGAAAGATAGCACAGATACGCAGTATTTT. The encoded protein is CASSGGFIVGKDSTDTQYF. The gene calls are TRBV9 and TRBJ2-3; tentatively, D is TRBD2 (5 bases). CDR1 and CDR2 from the germline V gene are SGDLS and YYNGEE. CDR3 length equals 19 residues. V gave up 3 bases and J gave up 0 bases, with 23 bases separating them.

With respect to this clone: A read error may account for a junction end that differs from germline. The gene calls are TRBV9 and TRBJ2-7; TRBD2 matches at 7 bases. CDR3 length: 15 residues. CDR1 is SGDLS, CDR2 YYNGEE, per germline. The CDR3 sequence is CASSVSAGSSYGQYF. As DNA, the CDR3 is TGTGCCAGCAGCGTTTCAGCGGGGAGCTCCTACGGGCAGTACTTC.

This clone was seen just once. CDR3: CASRDPGQGAEAFF. In DNA, the CDR3 is TGTGCCAGCAGAGACCCGGGACAGGGGGCTGAAGCTTTCTTT. The J gene is TRBJ1-1, the V gene TRBV25-1; 11 bases align to TRBD1. CDR1 is MGHDK and CDR2 is SYGVNS in the germline V gene. Losses at the gene ends were 6 bases for V and 6 bases for J; bases not matched to a gene: 6. The CDR3 is 14 residues long.

CDR3 region: CAISEGAGDTGELFF. CDR3 bases: TGTGCCATCAGTGAAGGGGCAGGGGACACCGGGGAGCTGTTTTTT. The chain employs TRBV10-3 and TRBJ2-2, with a weak D call TRBD1 (6 bases). Germline CDR1 and CDR2: ENHRY and SYGVKD. Trimming removed 3 bases from V and 3 bases from J, with 11 bases in between. This CDR3 is 15 amino acids long.

The chain joins TRBV7-9 to TRBJ1-1, with D hard to call. The V and J ends lost 5 bases and 3 bases respectively, with 13 bases between them. The V gene's germline CDR1 is SEHNR and CDR2 FQNEAQ (reference sequence). The CDR3 consists of 14 residues. CDR3 DNA sequence: TGTGCCAGCAGCGAAGGACGTGCGTACACTGAAGCTTTCTTT. It codes for CASSEGRAYTEAFF.

The chain joins TRBV9 to TRBJ1-2; weak D call: TRBD1 (6 bases). The CDR3 spans 13 residues. Per the germline V gene, CDR1 is SGDLS and CDR2 is YYNGEE. Trimming shortened V by 0 bases and J by 8 bases, and 11 bases separated the two germline ends. The CDR3 spells CASSVVSDRGYTF. Written as DNA, the CDR3 is TGTGCCAGCAGCGTAGTCTCCGACAGGGGCTACACCTTC.

V is TRBV7-9 and J is TRBJ1-5; the D is unclear. This CDR3 region has 16 residues. V lost 0 bases and J 2 bases, leaving 11 bases between the germline ends. Germline V gene data show CDR1 as SEHNR and CDR2 as FQNEAQ (reference sequence). CDR3 amino acids: CASSLAAWRGNQPQHF. The CDR3, as DNA: TGTGCCAGCAGCTTAGCGGCCTGGAGGGGCAATCAGCCCCAGCATTTT.

This sequence joins TRBV25-1 and TRBJ1-1; TRBD1 might be the D (5 bases). Trimming left V 5 bases short and J 0 bases short, with 19 bases between. This CDR3 contains 17 residues. The germline CDR1 and CDR2 sequences are MGHDK and SYGVNS. CDR3 nucleotide sequence: TGTGCCAGCAGTCCACAGGTTGTGGTACGAATGAACACTGAAGCTTTCTTT. Amino acid sequence: CASSPQVVVRMNTEAFF.

V is TRBV30 and J is TRBJ2-7, with D tentatively TRBD1 (5 bases). CDR1 GTSNPN and CDR2 SVGIG come from the germline V gene (reference sequence). The CDR3 is 16 residues long. The V and J ends lost 0 bases and 3 bases respectively, with 18 bases between them. Here the CDR3 reads CAWSVFEQDPFYEQYF. The CDR3 DNA sequence: TGTGCCTGGAGTGTTTTTGAACAGGACCCTTTCTACGAGCAGTACTTC.

A remark on this clone: Other DNA variants within this sample encode the same CDR3. The rearrangement uses TRBV18 and TRBJ1-5; D is possibly TRBD1 (5 bases). The germline gives CDR1 KGHSH, CDR2 LQKENI. Trimming took off 1 base at V and 4 bases at J, with 8 bases between the two ends. The CDR3 is 14 amino acids. CDR3 loop: CASSPRRGNQPQHF. In nucleotides, the CDR3 is TGTGCCAGCTCACCACGTCGGGGGAATCAGCCCCAGCATTTT.

This clone was observed once. This chain joins TRBV19 and TRBJ1-2, with D uncertain. V dropped 8 bases and J dropped 5 bases, with 15 bases sitting between them. Per germline, CDR1 LNHDA and CDR2 SQIVND (reference sequence). The CDR3 covers 13 residues. The CDR3, as DNA: TGTGCCAGTCGGTCGGAGGGATGGTATGGCTACACCTTC. Translating gives CASRSEGWYGYTF.

This chain uses TRBV15 with TRBJ2-1; possible D gene TRBD2, 5 bases. This CDR3 spans 14 amino acids. Trimming stripped 5 bases from V and 9 bases from J, with 17 bases between. The V gene's germline CDR1 is LNHNV and CDR2 YYDKDF (reference sequence). In nucleotides, the CDR3 is TGTGCCACCAGCGGGAGAGTGGTAATAAGTGAGCAGTTCTTC. It is translated as CATSGRVVISEQFF.

The gene calls are TRBV29-1 and TRBJ1-1; no definite D call. The CDR3 runs 12 residues. CDR1 SQVTM and CDR2 ANQGSEA come from the germline V gene. Trimming removed 2 bases from V and 8 bases from J, with 12 bases in between. For the CDR3, the DNA is TGCAGCGTTGAAAAGCTTAGAGGGGAAGCTTTCTTT. It yields the protein CSVEKLRGEAFF.